This T cell receptor beta chain was sequenced during a study of T cells in Graves' hyperthyroidism and ophthalmopathy (dated by TCRdb to between 2018 and 2020). Study-wide context: Peripheral blood samples were taken at initial diagnosis, before any treatment was given. TCR V-J signatures able to tell the groups apart were searched for in a discovery cohort of about a hundred patients, of whom around 42 had Graves' ophthalmopathy and some 60 had stable Graves' hyperthyroidism. An independent validation cohort of around 20 hyperthyroidism patients and approximately 15 patients who later progressed to ophthalmopathy tested prospective prediction of ophthalmopathy. The 100 or so discovery patients were divided at random into training and test sets in a 7:3 ratio. In addition, the study compared T-cell repertoires in thyroid tissue and in blood from roughly 6 Graves' hyperthyroidism patients. Once sampling was done, hyperthyroidism patients were given methimazole at a starting dose of 30 mg daily, whereas ophthalmopathy patients were given high-dose intravenous methylprednisolone. The paper describes TCR Vbeta CDR3 sequencing of around 130 peripheral blood samples, made up of some 42 ophthalmopathy patients, approximately 73 hyperthyroidism patients and around 17 progressor patients. On the study overall, not on this receptor specifically: No statistical method was used to fix the sample size in advance, and group allocation was not hidden from the investigators. A model built on a 13 V-J signature distinguished ophthalmopathy from stable hyperthyroidism, reaching roughly 88% sensitivity and 81.08% specificity in cross-validation and 80%/75% in testing. In validation, progression to ophthalmopathy was predicted by the model with 55% to 71% sensitivity and 72.22% specificity, a median of about 6.4 months before onset. Most expanded thyroid clonotypes (frequency above 0.001) were also detected in blood, suggesting blood repertoires may reflect thyroid immune responses.

The CDR3, from cysteine to phenylalanine, totals 13 residues. Just the 39-base CDR3 DNA is kept, in frame starting at base 1. Trimming costs V 2 bases and J 5 bases, and their ends lie 9 bases apart. CDR1 and CDR2, per the germline V gene, are ENHRY and SYGVKD. Amplification of TCR beta CDR3 regions was carried out from RNA transcripts. The first round of RT-PCR for the TCR CDR3 was performed with the HTBI primer set and the Qiagen OneStep RT-PCR kit. Libraries were constructed in a second round of multiplex PCR, after which size selection and purification were performed. The libraries were sequenced on an Illumina HiSeq2000 using paired-end 100 bp reads. Per the source publication's procedure: SOAPnuke was used to process the raw data, removing reads that contained adapters or uncalled bases, had a mean Phred below 15, or lacked an exact match to the constant primer or identifier. High-quality paired reads were merged with COPE v1.2.5, and unique nucleotide sequences were defined as clonotypes. Clonotypes were aligned to IMGT TRBV, TRBD and TRBJ reference segments using MiTCR v1.1. Only V-J combinations with frequency above 0.0001, covering 99.2% of repertoires, were analysed. A TCS score was defined as the ratio of F50 (clonal expansion) to E x V (chaos), with BLOSUM62-based TCRdist applied between CDR3 peptides within each V-J. Welch's t-statistics and random forest reduced fewer than 550 V-J features to roughly 13, which were used in a naive Bayes classifier (R e1071). TCRdb cleaned the public reads at Q25 with fastp, built clones with MiXCR and kept in-frame beta chains. Entries are consolidated by CDR3 protein sequence, retaining the most common genes and DNA. TCRdb's processing, not the study's, gives the V and J calls here. The sample has approximately 400,000 distinct CDR3 sequences on record, approximately 20% of them singletons. The ten largest clones take up 3.7% of the sample.

This clonotype was picked up many times. Its antigen has not been determined. Nothing much larger sits one base from this clone, and base qualities are not available. Stable Graves' hyperthyroidism was defined as the absence of progression to ophthalmopathy over 18 months of follow-up. Hyperthyroidism patients were newly diagnosed, with disease duration under 2 months, and aged 18 to 65 years. Any patient with an uncontrolled infection, another autoimmune disease, pregnancy or lactation was excluded. Diagnoses were based on clinical symptoms, serum thyroxine and TRAb, thyroid ultrasound and orbital computed tomography. PBMCs were isolated from about 9.2 ml of fresh peripheral blood by Ficoll-Paque density gradient centrifugation. Total RNA was extracted with Trizol reagent, and quality was checked on an Agilent 2100 Bioanalyzer.

The chain couples TRBV10-3 to TRBJ2-5; no D gene can be assigned with confidence. Specimen: blood. This receptor was obtained from a woman aged 18-29 years with Graves' hyperthyroidism. For the CDR3, the sequence is CAISEGQSETQYF. The bases are TGTGCCATCAGTGAGGGTCAATCCGAGACCCAGTACTTC.